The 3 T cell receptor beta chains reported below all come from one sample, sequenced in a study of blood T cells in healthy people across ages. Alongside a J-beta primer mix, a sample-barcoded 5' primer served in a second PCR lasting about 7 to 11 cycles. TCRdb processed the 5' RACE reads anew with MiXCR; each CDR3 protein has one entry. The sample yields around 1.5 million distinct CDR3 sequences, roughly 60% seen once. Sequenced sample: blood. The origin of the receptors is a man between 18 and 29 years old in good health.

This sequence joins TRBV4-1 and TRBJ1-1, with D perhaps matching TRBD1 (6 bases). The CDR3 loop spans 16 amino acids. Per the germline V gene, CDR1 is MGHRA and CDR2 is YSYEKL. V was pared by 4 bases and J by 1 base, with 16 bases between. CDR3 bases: TGCGCCAGCAGCCGCACTTTTCAGGGGCAGAACACTGAAGCTTTCTTT. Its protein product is CASSRTFQGQNTEAFF.

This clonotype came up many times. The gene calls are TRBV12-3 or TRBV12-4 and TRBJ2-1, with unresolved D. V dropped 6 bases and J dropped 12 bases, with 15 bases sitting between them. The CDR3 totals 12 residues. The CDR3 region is CASSPYGVAQFF. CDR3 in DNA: TGTGCCAGCAGCCCTTACGGAGTCGCGCAGTTCTTC.

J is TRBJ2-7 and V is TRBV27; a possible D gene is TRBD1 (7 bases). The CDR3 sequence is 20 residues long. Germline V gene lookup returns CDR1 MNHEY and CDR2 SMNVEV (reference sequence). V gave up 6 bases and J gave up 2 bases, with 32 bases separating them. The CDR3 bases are TGTGCCAGCAGGCCCCTCCAGGGGGGTGGGGATAGAGAACGGACCTACGAGCAGTACTTC. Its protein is CASRPLQGGGDRERTYEQYF.